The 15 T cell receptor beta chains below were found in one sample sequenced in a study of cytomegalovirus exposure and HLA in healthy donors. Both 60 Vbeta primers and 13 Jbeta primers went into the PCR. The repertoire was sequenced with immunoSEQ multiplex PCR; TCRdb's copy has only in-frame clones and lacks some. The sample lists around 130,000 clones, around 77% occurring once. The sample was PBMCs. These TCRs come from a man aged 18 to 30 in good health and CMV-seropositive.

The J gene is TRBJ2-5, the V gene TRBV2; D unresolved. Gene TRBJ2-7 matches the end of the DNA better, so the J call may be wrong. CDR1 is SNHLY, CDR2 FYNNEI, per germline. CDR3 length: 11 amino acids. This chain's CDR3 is CASSRSYEQYF. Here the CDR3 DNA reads TGTGCCAGCAGTCGATCATACGAGCAGTACTTC.

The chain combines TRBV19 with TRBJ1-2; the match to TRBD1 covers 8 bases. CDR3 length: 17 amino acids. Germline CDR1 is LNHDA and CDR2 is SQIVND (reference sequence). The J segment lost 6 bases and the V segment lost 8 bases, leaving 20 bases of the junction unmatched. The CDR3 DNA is TGTGCCAGTCGCCCGGACAGGGTATTATTTACTCAGAATGGCTACACCTTC. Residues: CASRPDRVLFTQNGYTF.

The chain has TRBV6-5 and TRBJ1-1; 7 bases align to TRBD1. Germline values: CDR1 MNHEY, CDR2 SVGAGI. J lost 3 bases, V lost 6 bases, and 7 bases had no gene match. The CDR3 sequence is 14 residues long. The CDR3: CASSRSTGDTEAFF. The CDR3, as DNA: TGTGCCAGCAGCCGAAGTACAGGGGACACTGAAGCTTTCTTT.

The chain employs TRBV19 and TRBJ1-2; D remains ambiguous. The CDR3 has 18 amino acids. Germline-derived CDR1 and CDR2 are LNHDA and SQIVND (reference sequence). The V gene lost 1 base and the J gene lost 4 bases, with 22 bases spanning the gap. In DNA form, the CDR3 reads TGTGCCAGTAGTATAGTTCTTGCGCCTGCCCCGGTGCTCTATGGCTACACCTTC. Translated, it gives CASSIVLAPAPVLYGYTF.

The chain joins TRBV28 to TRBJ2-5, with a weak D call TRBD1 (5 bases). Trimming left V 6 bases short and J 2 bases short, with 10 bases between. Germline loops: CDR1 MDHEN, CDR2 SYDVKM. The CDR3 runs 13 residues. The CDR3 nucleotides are TGTGCCAGCAGCTTACAGGTTCAAGAGACCCAGTACTTC. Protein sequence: CASSLQVQETQYF.

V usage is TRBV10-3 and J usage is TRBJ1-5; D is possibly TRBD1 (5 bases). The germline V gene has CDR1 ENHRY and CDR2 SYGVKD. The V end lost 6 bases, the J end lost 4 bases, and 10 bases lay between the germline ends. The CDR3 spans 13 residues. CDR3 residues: CAISFSGNQPQHF. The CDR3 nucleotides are TGTGCCATCAGCTTCTCAGGGAATCAGCCCCAGCATTTT.

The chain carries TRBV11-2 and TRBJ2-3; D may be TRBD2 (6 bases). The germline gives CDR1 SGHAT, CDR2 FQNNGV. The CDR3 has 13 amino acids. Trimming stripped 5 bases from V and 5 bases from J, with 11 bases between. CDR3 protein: CASSPQAGDTQYF. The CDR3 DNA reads TGTGCCAGCAGCCCCCAAGCGGGAGATACGCAGTATTTT.

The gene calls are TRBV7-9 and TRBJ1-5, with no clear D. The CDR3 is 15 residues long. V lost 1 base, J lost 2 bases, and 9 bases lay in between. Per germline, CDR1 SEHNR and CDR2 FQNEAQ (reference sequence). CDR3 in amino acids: CASSLGSWGNQPQHF. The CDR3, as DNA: TGTGCCAGCAGCTTAGGGAGTTGGGGCAATCAGCCCCAGCATTTT.

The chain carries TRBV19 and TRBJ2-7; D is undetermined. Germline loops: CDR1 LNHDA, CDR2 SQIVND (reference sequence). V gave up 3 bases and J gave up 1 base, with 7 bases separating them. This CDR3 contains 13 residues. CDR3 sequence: CASSIESSYEQYF. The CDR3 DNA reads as TGTGCCAGTAGTATTGAGTCTTCCTACGAGCAGTACTTC. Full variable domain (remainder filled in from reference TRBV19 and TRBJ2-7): DGGITQSPKYLFRKEGQNVTLSCEQNLNHDAMYWYRQDPGQGLRLIYYSQIVNDFQKGDIAEGYSVSREKKESFPLTVTSAQKNPTAFYLCASSIESSYEQYFGPGTRLTVT.

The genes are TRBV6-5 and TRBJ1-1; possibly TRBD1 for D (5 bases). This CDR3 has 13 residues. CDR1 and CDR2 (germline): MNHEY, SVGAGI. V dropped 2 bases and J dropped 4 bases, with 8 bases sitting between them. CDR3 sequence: CASSYGAGTEAFF. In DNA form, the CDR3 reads TGTGCCAGCAGTTACGGGGCCGGCACTGAAGCTTTCTTT.

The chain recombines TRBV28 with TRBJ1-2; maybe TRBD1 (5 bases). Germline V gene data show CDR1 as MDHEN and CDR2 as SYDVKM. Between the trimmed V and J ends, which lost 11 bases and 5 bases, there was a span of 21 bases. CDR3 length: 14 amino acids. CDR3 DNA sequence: TGTGCCGCTAACGGGGGGGTAGGGTCTTATGGCTACACCTTC. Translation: CAANGGVGSYGYTF.

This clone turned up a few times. The CDR3 region has the DNA TGTGCCAGCACCCCATGGGTAGGGGCTGAAGCTTTCTTT. Protein sequence: CASTPWVGAEAFF. This sequence joins TRBV7-6 and TRBJ1-1; tentative D call: TRBD1 (5 bases). CDR1 is SGHVS, CDR2 FNYEAQ, per germline. Trimming removed 7 bases at V and 6 bases at J, with 15 bases between. The CDR3 has 13 residues.

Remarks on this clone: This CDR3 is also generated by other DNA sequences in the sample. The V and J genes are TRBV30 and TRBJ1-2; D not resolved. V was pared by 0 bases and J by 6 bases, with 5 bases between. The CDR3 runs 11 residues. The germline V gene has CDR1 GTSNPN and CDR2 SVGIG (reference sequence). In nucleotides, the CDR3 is TGTGCCTGGAGTGTTCTAGATGGCTACACCTTC. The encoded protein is CAWSVLDGYTF.

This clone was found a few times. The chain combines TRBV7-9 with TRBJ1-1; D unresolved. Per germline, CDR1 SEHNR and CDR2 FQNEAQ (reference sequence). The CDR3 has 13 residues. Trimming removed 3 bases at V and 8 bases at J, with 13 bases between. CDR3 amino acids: CASSLDRSGEAFF. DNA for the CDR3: TGTGCCAGCAGCTTGGATAGGAGTGGGGAAGCTTTCTTT.

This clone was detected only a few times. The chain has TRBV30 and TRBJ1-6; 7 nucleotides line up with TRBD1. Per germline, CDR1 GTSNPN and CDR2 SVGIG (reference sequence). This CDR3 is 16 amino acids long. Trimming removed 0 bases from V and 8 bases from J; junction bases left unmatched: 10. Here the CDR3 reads CAWSVHRGTVDSPLHF. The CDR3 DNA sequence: TGTGCCTGGAGTGTCCACAGGGGAACCGTAGATTCACCCCTCCACTTT.